This TCR beta chain is from a study of T cell responses to AZD1222 COVID-19 vaccine. Clones were read by immunoSEQ multiplex PCR, and TCRdb kept only the in-frame ones, dropping some. The data hold 100,000 to 150,000 clones, with around 86% observed a single time. Comment on this clone: What it recognizes is unknown.

Findings of the study overall: Repertoires were obtained only post-peak T cell response. Spike-specific TCR breadth and depth went up after people got two AZD1222 doses.

Germline V lookup: CDR1 MNHEY, CDR2 SVGAGI. The CDR3 loop spans 12 amino acids. Trimming removed 9 bases from V and 9 bases from J; junction bases left unmatched: 10. The sequences come from peripheral blood, collected on day 0 of AZD1222 vaccination. This receptor was obtained from an adult in good health. This sequence joins TRBV6-5 and TRBJ2-7; 8 nucleotides align to TRBD2. CDR3 nucleotides: TGTGCCAGTTCGCGTTTGCGGGGGGTGCAGTACTTC. Translation gives CASSRLRGVQYF.